This section outlines one TCR beta chain sequence together with its context. The antigen remains undetermined. The CDR3 consists of 17 residues. CDR1 SGHNT and CDR2 YYREEE come from the germline V gene (reference sequence). The ends lost 4 bases at V and 0 bases at J; junction bases unmatched: 9. These data originate in a study of OX40 agonist ivuxolimab in advanced cancers. Study details: Ivuxolimab was delivered to patients intravenously every 2 weeks at doses spanning 0.01 to 10 mg/kg.

Drawing of blood for sampling happened at baseline, at cycle 4 day 1, and at cycle 7 day 1. Assay: immunoSEQ multiplex PCR; the TCRdb copy retains only in-frame clones and omits some. The sample has 55,000 to 80,000 clones, about 89% seen once. Notes on the study in general: Partly responding patients at 0.1-3.0 mg/kg showed some of the smallest clonal expansion.

The chain is built from TRBV5-4 and TRBJ1-4; the match to TRBD1 covers 7 bases. The sequence derives from an adult with an advanced solid tumor such as melanoma, head and neck, liver or kidney cancer. Sequencing used CD4+ or CD8+ T cells sorted from blood, obtained in a trial of the OX40 agonist ivuxolimab. The CDR3 DNA reads TGTGCCAGCAGCCGGGGACAGTCAGTTGCAACTAATGAAAAACTGTTTTTT. Amino acids: CASSRGQSVATNEKLFF.